Following are 11 T cell receptor beta chains from one sample sequenced in a study of T-cell memory formation after mild COVID-19. TCRdb reanalysed the 5' RACE reads using MiXCR and keeps one entry per CDR3 protein. The sample holds fewer than 700,000 distinct CDR3 sequences, 18% seen once. The sample comprised PBMCs or a T cell subset sorted from them (not recorded which). The receptors were sampled from an adult woman who had mild COVID-19 (a few samples of this study predate the infection). Cell type and time point are not known.

The rearrangement uses TRBV7-3 and TRBJ2-1, with D unresolved. CDR1 is SGHTA, CDR2 FQGTGA, per germline. The CDR3 runs 12 residues. V was pared by 5 bases and J by 14 bases, with 16 bases between. Here the CDR3 reads CASSGPRSSKFF. In DNA, the CDR3 is TGTGCCAGCAGCGGTCCCAGGAGTTCGAAGTTCTTC. The whole variable domain, remainder taken from reference TRBV7-3 and TRBJ2-1, is GAGVSQTPSNKVTEKGKYVELRCDPISGHTALYWYRQSLGQGPEFLIYFQGTGAADDSGLPNDRFFAVRPEGSVSTLKIQRTERGDSAVYLCASSGPRSSKFFGPGTRLTVL.

This clonotype has only a few counts. This chain connects TRBV15 to TRBJ1-5, with D unresolved. CDR1 and CDR2 (germline): LNHNV, YYDKDF (reference sequence). The ends were cut back, 1 base at V and 5 bases at J, with 12 bases in the middle. The CDR3 consists of 15 residues. The CDR3 DNA is TGTGCCACCAGCAGAGTAGGGAGGTTGGATCAGCCCCAGCATTTT. This gives the protein CATSRVGRLDQPQHF.

This clonotype was seen at least ten times. This chain connects TRBV5-1 to TRBJ2-3; possible D gene TRBD2, 5 bases. There are 15 residues in the CDR3. Germline V gene lookup returns CDR1 SGHRS and CDR2 YFSETQ. The V end was cut by 1 base, the J end by 5 bases, with 14 bases between. The CDR3 sequence is CASSLSRAGEDTQYF. In DNA, the CDR3 is TGCGCCAGCAGCTTGAGTAGGGCGGGTGAAGATACGCAGTATTTT.

The chain carries TRBV6-2 or TRBV6-3 and TRBJ2-7; D may be TRBD2 (5 bases). Germline V gene data show CDR1 as MNHEY and CDR2 as SVGEGT. The length of the CDR3 is 13 residues. V lost 0 bases to trimming and J lost 9 bases, with 12 bases between them. The CDR3 sequence is CASSYSPAAGQYF. DNA for the CDR3: TGTGCCAGCAGTTACTCGCCCGCCGCGGGGCAGTACTTC.

The chain recombines TRBV7-9 with TRBJ1-4, with D unresolved. V was pared by 2 bases and J by 4 bases, with 8 bases between. Germline CDR1 and CDR2: SEHNR and FQNEAQ (reference sequence). CDR3 size: 14 residues. The DNA of the CDR3 is TGTGCCAGCAGCTTAATATCAGTTAATGAAAAACTGTTTTTT. Translating gives CASSLISVNEKLFF.

This clonotype was detected a few times. V gene TRBV29-1 combines with J gene TRBJ2-5; TRBD1 matches 7 bases. With V trimmed by 7 bases and J by 5 bases, 4 bases remained unmatched. The germline V gene encodes CDR1 SQVTM and CDR2 ANQGSEA. The CDR3 sequence is 11 residues long. CDR3 coding DNA: TGCAGCGCTGGGACAGAGGAGACCCAGTACTTC. Amino acid sequence: CSAGTEETQYF.

This clonotype was observed at least ten times. V and J are TRBV24-1 and TRBJ2-3; 11 bases map to TRBD2. Germline V lookup: CDR1 KGHDR, CDR2 SFDVKD. Losses at the gene ends were 2 bases for V and 2 bases for J; bases not matched to a gene: 5. The CDR3 consists of 17 residues. CDR3: CATSDSGLAEPTDTQYF. CDR3 in DNA: TGTGCCACCAGTGATTCGGGACTAGCGGAGCCCACAGATACGCAGTATTTT.

The chain recombines TRBV12-3 or TRBV12-4 with TRBJ2-3; possible D gene TRBD1, 5 bases. The V and J ends lost 6 bases and 0 bases respectively, with 13 bases between them. The length of the CDR3 is 15 residues. CDR3 protein: CASRRSRESTDTQYF. As DNA, the CDR3 is TGTGCCAGCAGGCGGAGCAGGGAAAGCACAGATACGCAGTATTTT.

This clonotype was detected a few times. The chain links TRBV5-6 to TRBJ1-4; no clear D gene. The germline gives CDR1 SGHDT, CDR2 YYEEEE. CDR3 size: 15 residues. V shed 6 bases and J shed 5 bases, with 17 bases lying between them. As DNA, the CDR3 is TGTGCCAGCACCCCCATACACGCAAGAAATGAAAAACTGTTTTTT. Translation: CASTPIHARNEKLFF. The whole variable domain, filled in from reference TRBV5-6 and TRBJ1-4, reads DAGVTQSPTHLIKTRGQQVTLRCSPKSGHDTVSWYQQALGQGPQFIFQYYEEEERQRGNFPDRFSGHQFPNYSSELNVNALLLGDSALYLCASTPIHARNEKLFFGSGTQLSVL.

The table lists this clonotype with many counts. V usage is TRBV5-1 and J usage is TRBJ2-4; D remains unclear. There are 12 residues in the CDR3. Trimming cost V 4 bases and J 15 bases, with 17 bases left between them. Germline V lookup: CDR1 SGHRS, CDR2 YFSETQ. CDR3 in amino acids: CASSPEVGGSYF. The CDR3 DNA is TGCGCCAGCAGCCCAGAGGTCGGTGGTTCGTACTTC.

The chain couples TRBV5-1 to TRBJ2-1; D possibly uses TRBD1 or TRBD2 (7 bases each). Germline V gives CDR1 SGHRS, CDR2 YFSETQ. V was cut by 3 bases and J by 10 bases, with 20 bases left in between. The CDR3 has 15 residues. CDR3 sequence: CASSSSPTGEGEQFF. In nucleotides, the CDR3 is TGCGCCAGCAGCTCATCGCCCACAGGGGAGGGCGAGCAGTTCTTC.